The clone carrying this TCR beta chain is judged large. The antigen remains undetermined. The table came from immunoSEQ multiplex PCR; TCRdb's copy has only in-frame clones and leaves some out. The table includes several thousand clones, roughly 68% detected once. These data come from a study of immune cell composition in non-small cell lung cancer. The study, taken as a whole, reports: Lung adenocarcinomas had lower top 10 clone scores and clonality than squamous tumours.

There are 13 residues in the CDR3. Germline V lookup: CDR1 WNHNN, CDR2 SYGVQD (reference sequence). V shed 4 bases and J shed 4 bases, with 10 bases lying between them. The rearrangement joins TRBV10-1 to TRBJ2-5; perhaps TRBD2 as D (5 bases). This TCR was sampled from a human donor with non-small cell lung cancer. Sequenced: lung tumor tissue. CDR3 sequence: CASSAARGETQYF. CDR3 in DNA: TGCGCCAGCAGTGCGGCCCGGGGAGAGACCCAGTACTTC.